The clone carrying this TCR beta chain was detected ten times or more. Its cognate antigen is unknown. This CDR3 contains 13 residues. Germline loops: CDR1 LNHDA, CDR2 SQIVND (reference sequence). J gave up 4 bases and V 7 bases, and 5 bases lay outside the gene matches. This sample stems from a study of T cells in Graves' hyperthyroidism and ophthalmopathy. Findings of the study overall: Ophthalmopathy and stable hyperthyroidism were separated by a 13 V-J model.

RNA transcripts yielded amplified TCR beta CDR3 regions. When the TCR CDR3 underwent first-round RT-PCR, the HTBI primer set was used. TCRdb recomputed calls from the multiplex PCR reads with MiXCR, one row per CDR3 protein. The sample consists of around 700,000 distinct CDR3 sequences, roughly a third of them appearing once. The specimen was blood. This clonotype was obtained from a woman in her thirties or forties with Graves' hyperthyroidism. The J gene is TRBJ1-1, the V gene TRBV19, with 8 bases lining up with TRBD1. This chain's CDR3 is CASNQGASTEAFF. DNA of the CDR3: TGTGCCAGTAATCAGGGGGCGTCCACTGAAGCTTTCTTT.